This entry features one T cell receptor beta chain sequence. The antigen is unknown. The source of the sample is a study of cytomegalovirus exposure and HLA in healthy donors. Points from the study as a whole: With later analysis, a missense DCLRE1C variant became linked to TCR beta V- and J-gene trimming. Roughly even sequencing depth across donors was the assumption behind the presence/absence analyses.

PCR employed 60 Vbeta and 13 Jbeta primers. Profiling relied on immunoSEQ multiplex PCR, and the TCRdb table lists in-frame clones only, not all of them. The sample contains 95,000 to 110,000 clones, more than 70% of which appear only once. Donors likely had unrecorded immune exposures despite being nominally healthy when sampled. This clonotype originated in a man younger than 35 in good health and CMV-seronegative. Sequenced material: PBMCs.

Here the CDR3 reads CASSAYPGAAYEQYF. The CDR3 bases are TGTGCCAGCAGCGCCTACCCAGGGGCAGCCTACGAGCAGTACTTC. The chain joins TRBV9 to TRBJ2-7; D perhaps matches TRBD1 (6 bases). Trimming left V 3 bases short and J 2 bases short, with 15 bases between. Germline V gene data show CDR1 as SGDLS and CDR2 as YYNGEE. The CDR3 is made up of 15 amino acids.